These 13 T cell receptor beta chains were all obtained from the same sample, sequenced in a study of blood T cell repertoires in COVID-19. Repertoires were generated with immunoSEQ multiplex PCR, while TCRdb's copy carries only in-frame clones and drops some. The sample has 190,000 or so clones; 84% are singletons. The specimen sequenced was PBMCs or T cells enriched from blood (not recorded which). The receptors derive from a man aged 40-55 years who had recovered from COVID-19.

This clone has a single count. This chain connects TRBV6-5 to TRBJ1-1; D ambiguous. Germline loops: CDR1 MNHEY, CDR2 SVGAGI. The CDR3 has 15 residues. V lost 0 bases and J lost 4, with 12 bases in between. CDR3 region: CASSYSTVRVTEAFF. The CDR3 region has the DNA TGTGCCAGCAGTTACTCCACAGTGCGGGTCACTGAAGCTTTCTTT.

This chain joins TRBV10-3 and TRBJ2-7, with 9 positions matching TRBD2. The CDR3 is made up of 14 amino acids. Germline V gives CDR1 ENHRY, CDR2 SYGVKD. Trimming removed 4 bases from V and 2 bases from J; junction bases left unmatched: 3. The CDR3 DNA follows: TGTGCCATCAGTGGACTAGCGGCCACCTACGAGCAGTACTTC. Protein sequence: CAISGLAATYEQYF.

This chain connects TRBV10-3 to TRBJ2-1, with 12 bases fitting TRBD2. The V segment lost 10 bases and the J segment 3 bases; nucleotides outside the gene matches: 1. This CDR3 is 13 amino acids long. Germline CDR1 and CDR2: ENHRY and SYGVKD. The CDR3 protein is CATTSGGYNEQFF. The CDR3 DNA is TGTGCCACGACTAGCGGGGGCTACAATGAGCAGTTCTTC.

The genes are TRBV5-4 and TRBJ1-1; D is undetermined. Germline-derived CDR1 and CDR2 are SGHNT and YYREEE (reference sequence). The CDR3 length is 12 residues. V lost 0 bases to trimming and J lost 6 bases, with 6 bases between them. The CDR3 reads CASSLDVAEAFF. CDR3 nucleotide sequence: TGTGCCAGCAGCTTGGACGTAGCTGAAGCTTTCTTT.

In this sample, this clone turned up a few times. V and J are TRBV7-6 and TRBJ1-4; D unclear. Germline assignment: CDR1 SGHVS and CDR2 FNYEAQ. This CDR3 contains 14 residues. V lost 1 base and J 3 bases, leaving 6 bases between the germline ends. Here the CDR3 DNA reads TGTGCCAGCAGCTTAGGGGAGGCTAATGAAAAACTGTTTTTT. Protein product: CASSLGEANEKLFF. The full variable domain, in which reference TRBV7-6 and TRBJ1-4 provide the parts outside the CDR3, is GAGVSQSPRYKVTKRGQDVALRCDPISGHVSLYWYRQALGQGPEFLTYFNYEAQQDKSGLPNDRFSAERPEGSISTLTIQRTEQRDSAMYRCASSLGEANEKLFFGSGTQLSVL.

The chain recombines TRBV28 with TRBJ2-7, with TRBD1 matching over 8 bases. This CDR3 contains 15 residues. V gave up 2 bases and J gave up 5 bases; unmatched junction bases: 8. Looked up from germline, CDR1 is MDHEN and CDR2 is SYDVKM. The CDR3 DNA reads TGTGCCAGCAGTTTAACGGGACAGGCCCTTCACGAGCAGTACTTC. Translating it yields CASSLTGQALHEQYF.

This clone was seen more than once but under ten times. The CDR3 sequence is CASKYQGLVSSYEQYF. The CDR3 DNA follows: TGTGCCAGCAAATATCAGGGGCTCGTTAGCTCCTACGAGCAGTACTTC. The V gene is TRBV27, the J gene TRBJ2-7; weak D call: TRBD1 (6 bases). The CDR3 runs 16 residues. Trimming took off 7 bases at V and 0 bases at J, with 19 bases between the two ends. From germline, CDR1 is MNHEY and CDR2 SMNVEV (reference sequence).

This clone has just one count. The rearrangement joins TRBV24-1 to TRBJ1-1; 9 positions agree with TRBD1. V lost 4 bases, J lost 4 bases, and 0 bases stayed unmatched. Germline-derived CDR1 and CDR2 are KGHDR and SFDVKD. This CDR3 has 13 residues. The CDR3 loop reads CATSETGGTEAFF. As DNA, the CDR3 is TGTGCCACCAGTGAGACAGGGGGCACTGAAGCTTTCTTT.

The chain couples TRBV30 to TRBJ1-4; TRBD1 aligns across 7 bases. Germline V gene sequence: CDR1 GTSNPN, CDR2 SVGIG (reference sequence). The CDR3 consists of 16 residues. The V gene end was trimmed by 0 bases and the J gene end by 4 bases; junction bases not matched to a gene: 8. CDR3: CAWSVLMGQNNEKLFF. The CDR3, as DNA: TGTGCCTGGAGTGTACTTATGGGACAGAATAATGAAAAACTGTTTTTT.

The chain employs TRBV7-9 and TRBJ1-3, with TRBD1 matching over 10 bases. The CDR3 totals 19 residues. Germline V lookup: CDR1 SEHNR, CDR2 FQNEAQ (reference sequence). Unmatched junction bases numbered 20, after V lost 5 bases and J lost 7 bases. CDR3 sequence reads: CASSPPEGTGEYTVNTIYF. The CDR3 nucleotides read TGTGCCAGCAGCCCTCCCGAGGGGACAGGGGAATATACGGTGAACACCATATATTTT.

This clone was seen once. CDR3 protein: CASSPNLSYEQYF. In nucleotides, the CDR3 is TGTGCCAGCTCCCCTAACCTCTCCTACGAGCAGTACTTC. The chain combines TRBV18 with TRBJ2-7; D call uncertain. The CDR3 has 13 amino acids. V was trimmed by 6 bases and J by 0 bases, leaving 9 bases between them. The germline V gene has CDR1 KGHSH and CDR2 LQKENI.

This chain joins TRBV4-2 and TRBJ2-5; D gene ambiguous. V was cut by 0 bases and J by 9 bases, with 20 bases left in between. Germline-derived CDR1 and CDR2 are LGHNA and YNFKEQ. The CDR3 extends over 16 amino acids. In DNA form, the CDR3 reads TGTGCCAGCAGCCAAGATAATGTTCAAGCTGCTGCGGCCCAGTACTTC. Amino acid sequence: CASSQDNVQAAAAQYF.

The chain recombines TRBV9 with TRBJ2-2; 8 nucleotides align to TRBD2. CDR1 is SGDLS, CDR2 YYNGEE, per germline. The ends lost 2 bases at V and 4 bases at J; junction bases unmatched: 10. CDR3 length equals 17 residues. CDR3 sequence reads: CASSVGSLSGTTGELFF. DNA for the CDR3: TGTGCCAGCAGCGTCGGGAGTCTTAGCGGGACCACCGGGGAGCTGTTTTTT.